The next 26 T cell receptor beta chains were all read from a single sample in a study of blood T cell repertoires in COVID-19. Data came from immunoSEQ multiplex PCR; TCRdb stores just in-frame clones and leaves some out. This sample has about 300,000 clones, with 85% found just once. Sequencing was performed on PBMCs or T cells enriched from blood (not recorded which). These receptors all come from a young woman who had been exposed to COVID-19.

This rearrangement joins TRBV6-2 or TRBV6-3 to TRBJ1-5; 7 nucleotides agree with TRBD1. This CDR3 region has 13 residues. Losses at the gene ends were 5 bases for V and 10 bases for J; bases not matched to a gene: 8. The germline CDR1 and CDR2 sequences are MNHEY and SVGEGT. This CDR3 is CASSVDRMVPQHF. For the CDR3, the DNA is TGTGCCAGCAGTGTGGACAGGATGGTCCCCCAGCATTTT.

The genes are TRBV18 and TRBJ2-5, with D hard to call. Germline CDR1 and CDR2: KGHSH and LQKENI. Deletions cut 3 bases from V and 5 bases from J, with 7 bases between. The CDR3 runs to 12 residues. For the CDR3, the DNA is TGTGCCAGCTCACCGAGTCCCGAGACCCAGTACTTC. Amino acid sequence: CASSPSPETQYF.

CDR3 in amino acids: CASSLDRVELFF. The CDR3 region has the DNA TGTGCCAGCAGCTTGGACAGGGTGGAACTGTTTTTT. This chain joins TRBV5-4 and TRBJ1-4; D possibly corresponds to TRBD1 (6 bases). Deletions cut 0 bases from V and 12 bases from J, with 9 bases between. CDR3 length equals 12 residues. Germline CDR1 SGHNT, CDR2 YYREEE (reference sequence).

Worth noting for this clone: The sample carries other DNA sequences with the same CDR3. The chain links TRBV18 to TRBJ2-5, with D possibly matching TRBD1 (6 bases). Per germline, CDR1 KGHSH and CDR2 LQKENI. This CDR3 has 14 amino acids. Trimming pared 0 bases from V and 2 bases from J, leaving 7 bases between. This CDR3 is CASSPPGQQETQYF. In nucleotides, the CDR3 is TGTGCCAGCTCACCACCGGGACAACAAGAGACCCAGTACTTC.

This clone was detected a few times. The V call is TRBV30, the J call TRBJ2-7; D remains ambiguous. Trimming took off 3 bases at V and 2 bases at J, with 8 bases between the two ends. This CDR3 is built from 12 residues. Germline assignment: CDR1 GTSNPN and CDR2 SVGIG (reference sequence). CDR3 DNA: TGTGCCTGGAGAGTCGGTGCCTACGAGCAGTACTTC. Its protein is CAWRVGAYEQYF.

This sequence joins TRBV9 and TRBJ2-3; 7 bases are a match to TRBD1. Looked up from germline, CDR1 is SGDLS and CDR2 is YYNGEE. This CDR3 comprises 15 residues. V lost 4 bases and J lost 2; bases outside the gene matches: 7. The CDR3 is CASSPRTGNTDTQYF. The DNA for the CDR3 is TGTGCCAGCAGCCCTCGGACAGGAAACACAGATACGCAGTATTTT.

The chain links TRBV29-1 to TRBJ2-1; D might be TRBD2 (6 bases). Germline CDR1 and CDR2: SQVTM and ANQGSEA. This CDR3 is built from 14 residues. Trimming pared 3 bases from V and 1 base from J, leaving 10 bases between. This CDR3 is CSVDPRGSYNEQFF. CDR3 sequence (DNA): TGCAGCGTTGACCCCCGGGGGTCCTACAATGAGCAGTTCTTC.

This clone came up a few times. The chain has TRBV6-2 or TRBV6-3 and TRBJ2-7; 8 bases agree with TRBD2. The CDR3 has 14 residues. Unmatched junction bases numbered 5, after V lost 2 bases and J lost 5 bases. CDR1 is MNHEY and CDR2 is SVGEGT in the germline V gene. The CDR3: CASSYRREVNEQYF. In nucleotides, the CDR3 is TGTGCCAGCAGTTACAGGCGGGAGGTCAACGAGCAGTACTTC.

The chain uses TRBV12-3 or TRBV12-4 and TRBJ2-5; D not certain. V was trimmed by 3 bases and J by 5 bases, leaving 4 bases between them. The CDR3 has 11 residues. CDR3: CASSFEETQYF. CDR3 in DNA: TGTGCCAGCAGTTTTGAGGAGACCCAGTACTTC.

This clone has a handful of counts. The V gene is TRBV18, the J gene TRBJ1-3; 7 bases match TRBD1. The J segment lost 4 bases and the V segment lost 4 bases, leaving 4 bases of the junction unmatched. The CDR3 covers 14 residues. Germline CDR1 and CDR2: KGHSH and LQKENI. CDR3 amino acids: CASSLGTAGNTIYF. The CDR3, as DNA: TGTGCCAGCTCACTAGGGACAGCGGGAAACACCATATATTTT.

The chain links TRBV7-6 to TRBJ2-3, with D perhaps TRBD2 (6 bases). This CDR3 comprises 17 residues. The ends were cut back, 0 bases at V and 2 bases at J, with 15 bases in the middle. Germline lookup yields CDR1 SGHVS and CDR2 FNYEAQ. As DNA, the CDR3 is TGTGCCAGCAGCTTAGCGGCAGCGGGTGGGGACACAGATACGCAGTATTTT. Amino acid sequence: CASSLAAAGGDTDTQYF.

Comments on this clone: The identical CDR3 is also encoded by other nucleotide sequences in the sample. This chain links TRBV5-1 with TRBJ1-4; the match to TRBD1 covers 8 bases. The CDR3 extends over 14 amino acids. The V gene's germline CDR1 is SGHRS and CDR2 YFSETQ. Trimming took 4 bases from V and 7 from J; bases not matched to a gene: 6. CDR3 DNA sequence: TGCGCCAGCAGCGTTGGACAGGGTCTTGAAAAACTGTTTTTT. Translation: CASSVGQGLEKLFF.

J is TRBJ1-1 and V is TRBV7-3, with D perhaps matching TRBD1 (5 bases). This CDR3 contains 14 residues. Germline loops: CDR1 SGHTA, CDR2 FQGTGA. V lost 1 base and J lost 3, with 9 bases in between. CDR3 sequence (DNA): TGTGCCAGCAGCTTAAAAGGGGCCGACACTGAAGCTTTCTTT. It is translated as CASSLKGADTEAFF.

This clone showed up just a few times. CDR3 protein: CASSLRGDEAFF. DNA for the CDR3: TGTGCCAGCAGCCTCCGGGGTGATGAAGCTTTCTTT. The chain couples TRBV3-1 (or the pseudogene TRBV3-2) to TRBJ1-1; unclear D gene. Trimming left V 4 bases short and J 7 bases short, with 10 bases between. Germline V gene data show CDR1 as LGHDT and CDR2 as YNNKEL (reference sequence). The CDR3 extends over 12 amino acids.

V and J are TRBV19 and TRBJ1-5; D gene unclear. The V end lost 4 bases, the J end lost 7 bases, and 11 bases lay between the germline ends. The CDR3 covers 13 residues. Germline CDR1 is LNHDA and CDR2 is SQIVND (reference sequence). The CDR3 here is CASSTSLVQPQHF. CDR3 nucleotides: TGTGCCAGTAGTACTTCTTTAGTCCAGCCCCAGCATTTT. Looking up the rest from reference TRBV19 and TRBJ1-5 gives the full variable domain: DGGITQSPKYLFRKEGQNVTLSCEQNLNHDAMYWYRQDPGQGLRLIYYSQIVNDFQKGDIAEGYSVSREKKESFPLTVTSAQKNPTAFYLCASSTSLVQPQHFGDGTRLSIL.

The DNA for the CDR3 is TGTGCCAGCAGCCAAATCCCGGGATCCTACGAGCAGTACTTC. It encodes CASSQIPGSYEQYF. The J gene is TRBJ2-7, the V gene TRBV7-9; TRBD2 is a possible D gene (5 bases). The CDR3 is made up of 14 amino acids. Trimming stripped 5 bases from V and 1 base from J, with 12 bases between. Germline assignment: CDR1 SEHNR and CDR2 FQNEAQ (reference sequence).

This clone has only one observation. V and J are TRBV7-8 and TRBJ2-3; 11 nucleotides match TRBD1. CDR1 and CDR2 from the germline V gene are SGHVS and FQNEAQ. This CDR3 has 17 amino acids. The V segment lost 2 bases and the J segment 0 bases; nucleotides outside the gene matches: 4. CDR3 nucleotides: TGTGCCAGCAGCTTACGGACAGGGGGCCGAAGCACAGATACGCAGTATTTT. Amino acids: CASSLRTGGRSTDTQYF.

This clone was recorded only once. V is TRBV7-3 and J is TRBJ2-5, with a tentative D call TRBD2 (6 bases). CDR3 size: 15 residues. Germline V CDR1 and CDR2: SGHTA, FQGTGA. V was trimmed by 5 bases and J by 5 bases, leaving 18 bases between them. CDR3 region: CASSTTGVGVETQYF. The CDR3 bases are TGTGCCAGCAGCACCACGGGAGTAGGAGTCGAGACCCAGTACTTC.

This chain links TRBV27 with TRBJ2-7; 9 bases are a match to TRBD1. Germline V lookup: CDR1 MNHEY, CDR2 SMNVEV (reference sequence). The V gene end was trimmed by 4 bases and the J gene end by 4 bases; junction bases not matched to a gene: 11. This CDR3 comprises 16 residues. In nucleotides, the CDR3 is TGTGCCAGCAGTTGGATGTTTCCGGGACAGGGTTACGAGCAGTACTTC. Its translation is CASSWMFPGQGYEQYF.

This clone was counted only a few times. The V and J genes are TRBV14 and TRBJ1-1; D is undetermined. Germline V gene data show CDR1 as SGHDN and CDR2 as FVKESK. Deletions cut 0 bases from V and 1 base from J, with 3 bases between. CDR3 length: 13 amino acids. CDR3 sequence (DNA): TGTGCCAGCAGCCAAGACAGGAACACTGAAGCTTTCTTT. This translates into CASSQDRNTEAFF.

This clone appeared a few times. The gene calls are TRBV10-3 and TRBJ2-1; D is perhaps TRBD2 (5 bases). Germline loops: CDR1 ENHRY, CDR2 SYGVKD. The CDR3 is 12 amino acids. Trimming shortened V by 5 bases and J by 7 bases, and 9 bases separated the two germline ends. The CDR3 DNA reads as TGTGCCATCAGTAGCGGCGGGAATGAGCAGTTCTTC. Its protein is CAISSGGNEQFF.

J is TRBJ2-5 and V is TRBV11-3, with D perhaps TRBD2 (6 bases). The CDR3 is 12 amino acids. V lost 5 bases to trimming and J lost 5 bases, with 9 bases between them. From germline, CDR1 is SGHNT and CDR2 YENEEA. Written as DNA, the CDR3 is TGTGCCAGCAGCACGGGGAGGGAGACCCAGTACTTC. Translating gives CASSTGRETQYF.

The chain is built from TRBV11-3 and TRBJ2-7, with a possible D match to TRBD2 (5 bases). The V gene lost 2 bases and the J gene lost 7 bases, with 9 bases spanning the gap. CDR1 and CDR2 (germline): SGHNT, YENEEA. This CDR3 comprises 12 residues. The CDR3: CASSLRRGEQYF. CDR3 bases: TGTGCCAGCAGCTTAAGAAGAGGGGAGCAGTACTTC.

The chain links TRBV2 to TRBJ2-7; 7 bases line up with TRBD1. Germline trimming cut 5 bases from V and 2 bases from J; bases unmatched to any gene: 6. The CDR3 has 14 residues. Germline CDR1 is SNHLY and CDR2 is FYNNEI. The CDR3 DNA follows: TGTGCCAGCAGTCGGGACAGCGGCCCCTACGAGCAGTACTTC. Translation: CASSRDSGPYEQYF.

The count of this clone is one. V usage is TRBV11-2 and J usage is TRBJ2-1; D is uncertain. The CDR3 covers 15 residues. Germline V lookup: CDR1 SGHAT, CDR2 FQNNGV. Trimming shortened V by 7 bases and J by 8 bases, and 21 bases separated the two germline ends. CDR3: CASTFDLATFDEQFF. The CDR3, as DNA: TGTGCCAGCACCTTTGATCTGGCCACATTCGATGAGCAGTTCTTC.

The chain joins TRBV10-2 to TRBJ2-1; 7 nucleotides match TRBD1. Per germline, CDR1 WSHSY and CDR2 SAAADI. This CDR3 has 13 amino acids. The J segment lost 2 bases and the V segment lost 8 bases, leaving 3 bases of the junction unmatched. The CDR3 coding sequence is TGCGCCAGCCTGGGACAGACCTACAATGAGCAGTTCTTC. It codes for CASLGQTYNEQFF.